A selection of T cell receptor beta chains follows, all from one sample in a study of T cell repertoires in cytomegalovirus infection. These receptors are not linked to any known antigen. Using its own MiXCR run on the reads, TCRdb lists one record per CDR3 protein. The sample lists 650,000 to 850,000 distinct CDR3 sequences; just under 30% were seen once. Sample: cultured CD8+ T cells from PBMCs, taken from culture after CMV antigen stimulation. The origin of the receptors is a human donor in good health (CMV status not recorded). Some clones in this sample may be carry-over from other donors' samples. Each CDR3 is given without its conserved first and last residue. Rows may omit the clone size; those that give it use once, few, many or a size class.

clone_size: few
cdr3_length: 12
j_call: TRBJ1-5
v_call: TRBV12-3/TRBV12-4
cdr3_aa: ASSLNPSNQPQH

clone_size: .
cdr3_length: 12
j_call: TRBJ2-1
v_call: TRBV24-1
cdr3_aa: ATSDSRGWDEQF

clone_size: .
cdr3_length: 11
j_call: TRBJ2-1
v_call: TRBV12-3/TRBV12-4
cdr3_aa: ASTVSSYNEQF

clone_size: .
cdr3_length: 13
j_call: TRBJ2-6
v_call: TRBV29-1
cdr3_aa: SAGDRESGANVLT

clone_size: few
cdr3_length: 12
j_call: TRBJ2-1
v_call: TRBV6-5
cdr3_aa: ASSYATGANEQF

clone_size: .
cdr3_length: 15
j_call: TRBJ1-5
v_call: TRBV5-5
cdr3_aa: ASSLGPWVRENQPQH

clone_size: few
cdr3_length: 13
j_call: TRBJ1-1
v_call: TRBV6-5
cdr3_aa: ASSFKGSGATEAF

clone_size: many
cdr3_length: 13
j_call: TRBJ1-2
v_call: TRBV2
cdr3_aa: ASSREQGAGYGYT

clone_size: many
cdr3_length: 15
j_call: TRBJ2-3
v_call: TRBV7-8
cdr3_aa: ASSPWGAGSSTDTQY

clone_size: many
cdr3_length: 12
j_call: TRBJ2-5
v_call: TRBV7-8
cdr3_aa: ASSLDKSQETQY

clone_size: many
cdr3_length: 14
j_call: TRBJ2-5
v_call: TRBV7-9
cdr3_aa: ASSSRDRGPQETQY

clone_size: few
cdr3_length: 12
j_call: TRBJ2-3
v_call: TRBV29-1
cdr3_aa: SDGTAASTDTQY

clone_size: few
cdr3_length: 12
j_call: TRBJ2-3
v_call: TRBV6-5
cdr3_aa: ASSYSAGADTQY

clone_size: few
cdr3_length: 11
j_call: TRBJ1-4
v_call: TRBV5-4
cdr3_aa: ASSPATNEKLF

clone_size: .
cdr3_length: 11
j_call: TRBJ1-5
v_call: TRBV6-5
cdr3_aa: ASSSLRGQPQH

clone_size: .
cdr3_length: 13
j_call: TRBJ1-1
v_call: TRBV4-1
cdr3_aa: ASSQDRPHPSEAF

clone_size: .
cdr3_length: 12
j_call: TRBJ2-7
v_call: TRBV7-6
cdr3_aa: ASSPGRGRGEQY

clone_size: .
cdr3_length: 13
j_call: TRBJ2-1
v_call: TRBV7-9
cdr3_aa: ASSKTSGPFNEQF

clone_size: .
cdr3_length: 12
j_call: TRBJ1-5
v_call: TRBV10-3
cdr3_aa: AISEDRGYQPQH

clone_size: .
cdr3_length: 10
j_call: TRBJ1-1
v_call: TRBV7-6
cdr3_aa: ASSPRVPEAF

clone_size: .
cdr3_length: 15
j_call: TRBJ2-1
v_call: TRBV7-9
cdr3_aa: ASSGLEGAYSYNEQF

clone_size: few
cdr3_length: 12
j_call: TRBJ1-2
v_call: TRBV5-5
cdr3_aa: ASSLPAGDSGYT

clone_size: few
cdr3_length: 10
j_call: TRBJ2-3
v_call: TRBV6-2/TRBV6-3
cdr3_aa: ASKTHADTQY

clone_size: few
cdr3_length: 16
j_call: TRBJ1-2
v_call: TRBV7-6
cdr3_aa: ASSLRPRDRGTNYGYT

clone_size: .
cdr3_length: 11
j_call: TRBJ1-1
v_call: TRBV7-6
cdr3_aa: ASSLAGGSEAF

clone_size: .
cdr3_length: 12
j_call: TRBJ1-6
v_call: TRBV19
cdr3_aa: ASSRHTLDSPLH

clone_size: few
cdr3_length: 13
j_call: TRBJ2-3
v_call: TRBV9
cdr3_aa: ASSVGAGSTDTQY

clone_size: .
cdr3_length: 12
j_call: TRBJ1-4
v_call: TRBV6-5
cdr3_aa: ASSTPTGFEKLF

clone_size: .
cdr3_length: 11
j_call: TRBJ1-2
v_call: TRBV27
cdr3_aa: ASSYGTNYGYT

clone_size: few
cdr3_length: 11
j_call: TRBJ2-1
v_call: TRBV2
cdr3_aa: ARRDRGDNEQF

clone_size: few
cdr3_length: 19
j_call: TRBJ1-2
v_call: TRBV4-2
cdr3_aa: ASSQDYPGQGAIFMGYGYT

clone_size: .
cdr3_length: 14
j_call: TRBJ2-5
v_call: TRBV2
cdr3_aa: ASSTAYGQVEETQY

clone_size: .
cdr3_length: 16
j_call: TRBJ2-3
v_call: TRBV4-3
cdr3_aa: ASSPYLAGDDPPDTQY

clone_size: few
cdr3_length: 12
j_call: TRBJ1-1
v_call: TRBV7-6
cdr3_aa: ASSPGGGSTEAF

clone_size: .
cdr3_length: 12
j_call: TRBJ1-1
v_call: TRBV10-3
cdr3_aa: AIRETGYDTEAF

clone_size: few
cdr3_length: 10
j_call: TRBJ2-3
v_call: TRBV7-2
cdr3_aa: ASSPQWDTQY

clone_size: .
cdr3_length: 15
j_call: TRBJ2-4
v_call: TRBV6-6
cdr3_aa: ASSNRTDRDLRDIQY

clone_size: few
cdr3_length: 12
j_call: TRBJ1-5
v_call: TRBV18
cdr3_aa: ASSPPLSNQPQH

clone_size: .
cdr3_length: 16
j_call: TRBJ2-4
v_call: TRBV3-1
cdr3_aa: ASIPRSTDLGAKNIQY

clone_size: .
cdr3_length: 16
j_call: TRBJ2-5
v_call: TRBV6-6
cdr3_aa: ASSYKKGGITPRETQY

clone_size: .
cdr3_length: 13
j_call: TRBJ1-2
v_call: TRBV10-2
cdr3_aa: ASSESGGPFYGYT

clone_size: .
cdr3_length: 12
j_call: TRBJ2-1
v_call: TRBV7-9
cdr3_aa: ASSFPGKNNEQF

clone_size: few
cdr3_length: 13
j_call: TRBJ2-1
v_call: TRBV12-3/TRBV12-4
cdr3_aa: ASSLGLERYNEQF

clone_size: few
cdr3_length: 14
j_call: TRBJ1-1
v_call: TRBV19
cdr3_aa: AIVHRKDGMNTEAF

clone_size: .
cdr3_length: 13
j_call: TRBJ1-6
v_call: TRBV20-1
cdr3_aa: SALVRTEGNSPLH

clone_size: .
cdr3_length: 10
j_call: TRBJ1-2
v_call: TRBV2
cdr3_aa: ASIPDRRSYT

clone_size: .
cdr3_length: 11
j_call: TRBJ1-2
v_call: TRBV6-2/TRBV6-3
cdr3_aa: ASSYTLDSGYT

clone_size: .
cdr3_length: 13
j_call: TRBJ1-1
v_call: TRBV6-5
cdr3_aa: ASSPTRGRDTEAF

clone_size: .
cdr3_length: 11
j_call: TRBJ1-1
v_call: TRBV6-4
cdr3_aa: ASGLTGLKAAF